One and the same sample provided the 32 T cell receptor beta chains below, sequenced in a study of T cells in narcolepsy. Assay used: immunoSEQ multiplex PCR; TCRdb lists only in-frame clones, some missing. The table includes tens of thousands of clones, 92% detected once. The sample was CD45RA- memory CD4+ T cells from PBMCs. Receptors were obtained from a human donor with narcolepsy.

The chain links TRBV9 to TRBJ2-3; TRBD2 is a possible D gene (6 bases). The germline V and J ends were trimmed by 0 bases and 2 bases, with 13 bases remaining between them. Germline loops: CDR1 SGDLS, CDR2 YYNGEE. There are 16 residues in the CDR3. The CDR3, as DNA: TGTGCCAGCAGCGTAGCCGGGAGATCGTCCACAGATACGCAGTATTTT. Translated: CASSVAGRSSTDTQYF.

V usage is TRBV7-8 and J usage is TRBJ2-6; no firm D call. V dropped 5 bases and J dropped 0 bases, with 11 bases sitting between them. The CDR3 sequence is 16 residues long. Germline V gives CDR1 SGHVS, CDR2 FQNEAQ. The CDR3 DNA reads TGTGCCAGCAGCCCCTACAGTGTCTCTGGGGCCAACGTCCTGACTTTC. Translated: CASSPYSVSGANVLTF. The full variable domain, rest sourced from reference TRBV7-8 and TRBJ2-6, is GAGVSQSPRYKVAKRGQDVALRCDPISGHVSLFWYQQALGQGPEFLTYFQNEAQLDKSGLPSDRFFAERPEGSVSTLKIQRTQQEDSAVYLCASSPYSVSGANVLTFGAGSRLTVL.

The V and J genes are TRBV5-6 and TRBJ1-2, with TRBD1 matching 8 bases. This CDR3 spans 15 amino acids. Germline V lookup: CDR1 SGHDT, CDR2 YYEEEE. V trimming: 1 base; J trimming: 7 bases; junction bases outside the gene matches: 9. The CDR3 DNA sequence: TGTGCCAGCAGCTTGTCGTTAGGACAGGGAGGTGGCTACACCTTC. Encoded protein: CASSLSLGQGGGYTF. Full variable domain (missing parts from reference TRBV5-6 and TRBJ1-2): DAGVTQSPTHLIKTRGQQVTLRCSPKSGHDTVSWYQQALGQGPQFIFQYYEEEERQRGNFPDRFSGHQFPNYSSELNVNALLLGDSALYLCASSLSLGQGGGYTFGSGTRLTVV.

This chain joins TRBV19 and TRBJ2-7; 12 nucleotides match TRBD2. The CDR3 has 16 residues. Germline CDR1 reads LNHDA; CDR2 reads SQIVND (reference sequence). V shed 1 base and J 5 bases; nucleotides not matched to a gene: 6. For the CDR3, the DNA is TGTGCCAGTAGTATAGGAAATCGACTAGCGGGAGACGAGCAGTACTTC. The encoded protein is CASSIGNRLAGDEQYF.

The chain links TRBV6-4 to TRBJ2-1; 10 nucleotides match TRBD2. Germline V CDR1 and CDR2: MRHNA, SNTAGT. The CDR3 covers 16 residues. V shed 6 bases, J shed 3 bases, and the junction held 8 bases outside the gene matches. DNA for the CDR3: TGTGCCAGCAGGAGAGAAGCGGGAGGGATCTACAATGAGCAGTTCTTC. Its translation is CASRREAGGIYNEQFF.

The genes are TRBV12-5 and TRBJ1-1, with D possibly matching TRBD1 (5 bases). V was clipped by 0 bases and J by 0 bases, with 11 bases between them. CDR1 is LGHNT, CDR2 FRNRAP, per germline. The CDR3 is made up of 16 amino acids. CDR3 bases: TGTGCTAGTGGTTTGGTACCTCAGGGTATGAACACTGAAGCTTTCTTT. Translated: CASGLVPQGMNTEAFF.

This clone occurred once. The rearrangement joins TRBV28 to TRBJ2-7; D may be TRBD2 (5 bases). The V gene lost 6 bases and the J gene lost 4 bases, with 16 bases spanning the gap. Germline-derived CDR1 and CDR2 are MDHEN and SYDVKM. The CDR3 extends over 14 amino acids. CDR3 sequence (DNA): TGTGCCAGCAGCCCCCCCGGGATCAGATACGAGCAGTACTTC. Translation gives CASSPPGIRYEQYF.

The rearrangement links TRBV6-4 to TRBJ2-3; D might be TRBD1 (5 bases). The V gene lost 6 bases and the J gene lost 2 bases, with 15 bases spanning the gap. CDR1 and CDR2 from the germline V gene are MRHNA and SNTAGT. The CDR3 runs to 15 residues. The CDR3 DNA sequence: TGTGCCAGCAGCTCGAAGGGGTCAGCCACAGATACGCAGTATTTT. It is translated as CASSSKGSATDTQYF.

This CDR3 is CASRRYRNTEAFF. The CDR3 coding sequence is TGCGCCAGCAGACGTTATAGGAACACTGAAGCTTTCTTT. The rearrangement links TRBV5-1 to TRBJ1-1; D is unresolved. Germline lookup yields CDR1 SGHRS and CDR2 YFSETQ. The germline V and J ends were trimmed by 5 bases and 1 base, with 9 bases remaining between them. The CDR3 sequence is 13 residues long.

The chain couples TRBV28 to TRBJ1-2, with D unresolved. Trimming removed 0 bases from V and 4 bases from J, with 9 bases in between. This CDR3 is 14 amino acids long. Germline V gene lookup returns CDR1 MDHEN and CDR2 SYDVKM. The CDR3 DNA is TGTGCCAGCAGTTTATGGGACGGCCTCTATGGCTACACCTTC. Protein product: CASSLWDGLYGYTF.

This chain joins TRBV19 and TRBJ1-5, with 8 bases aligning to TRBD1. This CDR3 has 17 residues. The germline V gene encodes CDR1 LNHDA and CDR2 SQIVND (reference sequence). V lost 5 bases to trimming and J lost 2 bases; unmatched junction nucleotides: 11. The CDR3 DNA reads as TGTGCCAGTAGTCCTCGACAGGGGATAGGACGCAATCAGCCCCAGCATTTT. Residues: CASSPRQGIGRNQPQHF.

In the case of this clone: The junction does not match germline at one end; this may be a read error. The chain uses TRBV30 and TRBJ2-7; D unresolved. This CDR3 has 14 amino acids. The germline V gene has CDR1 GTSNPN and CDR2 SVGIG (reference sequence). The CDR3 reads CAWSVKGSTYEQYF. In nucleotides, the CDR3 is TGTGCCTGGAGTGTAAAAGGGTCGACCTATGAGCAGTACTTC.

The rearrangement links TRBV11-2 to TRBJ2-5; the D gene is possibly TRBD2 (6 bases). Judging by the DNA end, TRBJ2-7 fits better; the J call may be wrong. Germline V gene lookup returns CDR1 SGHAT and CDR2 FQNNGV. This CDR3 contains 13 residues. The CDR3 nucleotides read TGTGCCAGCCGGGGCGGGGACTCCTACGAGCAGTACTTC. Its protein product is CASRGGDSYEQYF.

The genes are TRBV5-5 and TRBJ2-7; D is perhaps TRBD2 (5 bases). The V gene lost 4 bases and the J gene lost 0 bases, with 14 bases spanning the gap. Per germline, CDR1 SGHKS and CDR2 YYEKEE (reference sequence). The CDR3 sequence is 15 residues long. CDR3 DNA sequence: TGTGCCAGCAGCAGGACTCCGGGCCCCTCCTACGAGCAGTACTTC. Its protein is CASSRTPGPSYEQYF.

In its sample, this clone was seen once. The chain links TRBV14 to TRBJ2-2; 9 bases fit TRBD2. V lost 2 bases to trimming and J lost 3 bases; unmatched junction nucleotides: 4. This CDR3 has 16 amino acids. Germline V CDR1 and CDR2: SGHDN, FVKESK. In DNA form, the CDR3 reads TGTGCCAGCAGCCAAACTAGCGGGCTTCACACCGGGGAGCTGTTTTTT. It is translated as CASSQTSGLHTGELFF.

V gene TRBV5-6 combines with J gene TRBJ2-1; D unclear. The ends were cut back, 1 base at V and 8 bases at J, with 7 bases in the middle. There are 12 residues in the CDR3. Looked up from germline, CDR1 is SGHDT and CDR2 is YYEEEE. CDR3 residues: CASSLFRDEQFF. The CDR3 DNA reads TGTGCCAGCAGCTTGTTTAGGGATGAGCAGTTCTTC.

The chain joins TRBV6-5 to TRBJ1-5; tentatively, D is TRBD1 (5 bases). Germline V CDR1 and CDR2: MNHEY, SVGAGI. The CDR3 has 14 amino acids. V lost 8 bases to trimming and J lost 1 base, with 12 bases between them. In nucleotides, the CDR3 is TGTGCCAGCTGGGCCGGGGGAAGCAATCAGCCCCAGCATTTT. Translated, it gives CASWAGGSNQPQHF.

The chain uses TRBV6-5 and TRBJ2-3; 9 bases line up with TRBD2. CDR3 size: 14 residues. CDR1 and CDR2 (germline): MNHEY, SVGAGI. V lost 7 bases and J lost 6; bases outside the gene matches: 8. The CDR3 loop reads CASTAGGRWDTQYF. The CDR3 DNA reads TGTGCCAGCACTGCGGGAGGGCGTTGGGATACGCAGTATTTT.

The rearrangement uses TRBV25-1 and TRBJ2-1, with TRBD2 matching over 8 bases. The V and J ends lost 2 bases and 5 bases, in that order; junction bases with no gene match: 11. The CDR3 extends over 17 amino acids. Germline V gives CDR1 MGHDK, CDR2 SYGVNS. The CDR3 loop is CASSEGGRGRTHNEQFF. The CDR3 DNA reads TGTGCCAGCAGTGAAGGGGGTCGCGGGAGGACCCACAATGAGCAGTTCTTC.

The chain carries TRBV6-1 and TRBJ1-2, with a weak D call TRBD1 (5 bases). Germline CDR1 and CDR2: MNHNS and SASEGT. V shed 8 bases and J shed 4 bases, with 20 bases lying between them. This CDR3 is built from 15 residues. The CDR3 DNA follows: TGTGCCAGCGCTTACCCCGACGGGACCGGCTATGGCTACACCTTC. This gives the protein CASAYPDGTGYGYTF.

The rearrangement joins TRBV4-2 to TRBJ1-1; unclear D gene. The germline CDR1 and CDR2 sequences are LGHNA and YNFKEQ. Trimming left V 0 bases short and J 6 bases short, with 11 bases between. The CDR3 contains 14 residues. The CDR3 coding sequence is TGTGCCAGCAGCCAAGATCATGGCCTCTCTGAAGCTTTCTTT. This encodes CASSQDHGLSEAFF.

The chain's CDR3 is CASSLGPGTSGRAGETQYF. CDR3 nucleotides: TGTGCCAGCAGCTTGGGCCCAGGGACTAGCGGGAGGGCCGGGGAGACCCAGTACTTC. The gene calls are TRBV5-6 and TRBJ2-5; 16 bases map to TRBD2. The CDR3 spans 19 residues. J was trimmed by 5 bases and V by 0 bases; bases with no gene match: 10. CDR1 is SGHDT and CDR2 is YYEEEE in the germline V gene.

The chain employs TRBV9 and TRBJ1-2, with a possible D match to TRBD1 (6 bases). Trimming pared 0 bases from V and 2 bases from J, leaving 11 bases between. The germline gives CDR1 SGDLS, CDR2 YYNGEE. The CDR3 extends over 15 amino acids. CDR3 sequence (DNA): TGTGCCAGCAGCGTAGCGGAAGGGGGAAACTATGGCTACACCTTC. This sequence encodes CASSVAEGGNYGYTF.

The chain couples TRBV30 to TRBJ2-7; 7 bases line up with TRBD1. Germline V gene lookup returns CDR1 GTSNPN and CDR2 SVGIG (reference sequence). The ends lost 4 bases at V and 4 bases at J; junction bases unmatched: 10. The length of the CDR3 is 14 residues. The CDR3 bases are TGTGCCTGGACCAAACAGGGGAGTACGTACGAGCAGTACTTC. Its translation is CAWTKQGSTYEQYF.

The J gene is TRBJ1-1, the V gene TRBV7-2; D not resolved. There are 16 residues in the CDR3. Trimming removed 5 bases at V and 3 bases at J, with 19 bases between. The germline V gene has CDR1 SGHTA and CDR2 FQGNSA. The CDR3 region has the DNA TGTGCCAGCAGCCTTCGGGGTTCTTTCCTAGACACTGAAGCTTTCTTT. It specifies CASSLRGSFLDTEAFF.

V usage is TRBV10-3 and J usage is TRBJ2-7, with 8 nucleotides matching TRBD1. The V gene end was trimmed by 4 bases and the J gene end by 5 bases; junction bases not matched to a gene: 16. In germline, CDR1 is ENHRY, CDR2 SYGVKD. This CDR3 region has 17 residues. The CDR3 sequence is CAISGKRGQDTFDEQYF. The CDR3 DNA is TGTGCCATCAGTGGCAAAAGGGGACAGGACACCTTTGACGAGCAGTACTTC.

This chain joins TRBV7-8 and TRBJ2-7; D is unresolved. Germline CDR1 reads SGHVS; CDR2 reads FQNEAQ. The germline V and J ends were trimmed by 5 bases and 7 bases, with 15 bases remaining between them. There are 13 residues in the CDR3. The CDR3 region has the DNA TGTGCCAGCAGCCCGTCGACAAGGTTTGAGCAGTACTTC. Translation gives CASSPSTRFEQYF.

Details on this clone: The identical CDR3 is also encoded by other nucleotide sequences in the sample. The chain uses TRBV29-1 and TRBJ1-1; 8 bases agree with TRBD1. The CDR3 length is 13 residues. With V trimmed by 7 bases and J by 3 bases, 7 bases remained unmatched. CDR1 is SQVTM, CDR2 ANQGSEA, per germline. CDR3 in DNA: TGCAGCGGTAGACAGGGGCGGTACACTGAAGCTTTCTTT. Translating it yields CSGRQGRYTEAFF.

This chain connects TRBV28 to TRBJ1-4; TRBD1 matches 8 bases. Germline assignment: CDR1 MDHEN and CDR2 SYDVKM. The CDR3 consists of 12 residues. The junction had 5 bases not matched to a gene; V was cut back by 10 bases and J by 7 bases. The CDR3 DNA reads as TGTGCCATCCAGGGGGCGGCTGAAAAACTGTTTTTT. Amino acid sequence: CAIQGAAEKLFF.

The CDR3 spells CASSGDKNTEAFF. Written as DNA, the CDR3 is TGTGCCAGCAGCGGGGACAAGAACACTGAAGCTTTCTTT. This chain connects TRBV27 to TRBJ1-1, with a possible D match to TRBD1 (6 bases). The germline V gene encodes CDR1 MNHEY and CDR2 SMNVEV (reference sequence). This CDR3 has 13 amino acids. Trimming stripped 6 bases from V and 1 base from J, with 9 bases between.

The chain employs TRBV7-9 and TRBJ2-1, with 12 bases matching TRBD2. J lost 0 bases, V lost 1 base, and 1 base had no gene match. The CDR3 is 17 amino acids. The germline V gene encodes CDR1 SEHNR and CDR2 FQNEAQ (reference sequence). The CDR3 coding sequence is TGTGCCAGCAGCTTAGGGACTAGCGGGAACTCCTACAATGAGCAGTTCTTC. This codes for CASSLGTSGNSYNEQFF.

This chain connects TRBV18 to TRBJ2-7; 12 bases are shared with TRBD2. Germline assignment: CDR1 KGHSH and CDR2 LQKENI. This CDR3 is built from 15 residues. Losses at the gene ends were 6 bases for V and 0 bases for J; bases not matched to a gene: 3. In DNA form, the CDR3 reads TGTGCCAGCTCCCCGACTAGCGGGAGCTCCTACGAGCAGTACTTC. It specifies CASSPTSGSSYEQYF.